These T cell receptor beta chains were read from a single sample in a study of identical twins. Each CDR3 protein gets one entry after TCRdb re-called the 5' RACE reads with MiXCR. The data contain about 720,000 distinct CDR3 sequences, 18% of them seen just once; the ten biggest clones take up around 13%. These data are also associated with another study on T cells expressing NK-cell markers.

The specimen sequenced was PBMCs. Receptors originate from a woman aged 18-30 years in good health. The CDR3 runs from the conserved cysteine through the conserved F or W. D genes are given only for firm matches. The size of a clone is reported for some rows only, either as once, few or many, or as a class for expanded clones.

v_call	d_call	j_call	clone_size	cdr3_aa	cdr3_nt
TRBV6-2/TRBV6-3	TRBD1	TRBJ1-4	few	CASLNRGGEKLFF	TGTGCCAGTCTGAACAGGGGCGGCGAAAAACTGTTTTTT
TRBV6-5	TRBD2	TRBJ2-1	NA	CASSLGGGAGYNEQFF	TGTGCCAGCAGTTTGGGCGGGGGGGCCGGATACAATGAGCAGTTCTTC
TRBV20-1	NA	TRBJ2-5	few	CSASSETQYF	TGCAGTGCTAGTTCGGAGACCCAGTACTTC
TRBV12-3/TRBV12-4	NA	TRBJ1-4	NA	CASSSSPGQGATNEKLFF	TGTGCCAGCAGTTCCTCCCCTGGTCAGGGAGCAACTAATGAAAAACTGTTTTTT
TRBV5-6	TRBD1	TRBJ1-1	NA	CASSLGQGAAFF	TGTGCCAGCAGCTTAGGACAGGGGGCGGCTTTCTTT
TRBV9	TRBD2	TRBJ2-7	few	CARRPGTRVEQYF	TGTGCCAGAAGGCCCGGGACTAGGGTCGAGCAGTACTTC
TRBV28	NA	TRBJ2-7	few	CASSPFGYEQYF	TGTGCCAGCAGTCCCTTTGGCTACGAGCAGTACTTC
TRBV27	NA	TRBJ2-3	NA	CASSPPGPGTQYF	TGTGCCAGCAGTCCTCCGGGCCCGGGGACGCAGTATTTT
TRBV6-5	NA	TRBJ2-1	many	CASSTAGAQKFF	TGTGCCAGCAGTACCGCGGGGGCTCAGAAGTTCTTC
TRBV7-9	NA	TRBJ2-3	NA	CASSPDRITDTQYF	TGTGCCAGCAGTCCCGACAGGATCACAGATACGCAGTATTTT
TRBV9	NA	TRBJ2-3	NA	CASSVQLGTQYF	TGTGCCAGCAGCGTACAGTTAGGTACGCAGTATTTT
TRBV7-8	NA	TRBJ2-7	few	CASSLQGNAYEQYF	TGTGCCAGCAGCTTACAAGGCAACGCCTACGAGCAGTACTTC
TRBV20-1	NA	TRBJ1-1	NA	CSARAVGNTEAFF	TGCAGTGCTAGAGCGGTCGGGAACACTGAAGCTTTCTTT
TRBV29-1	NA	TRBJ2-1	few	CSVQSKYNEQFF	TGCAGCGTGCAGTCGAAATACAATGAGCAGTTCTTC
TRBV12-3/TRBV12-4	NA	TRBJ2-7	NA	CASSLALNSQYF	TGTGCCAGCAGTTTAGCCCTTAATTCGCAGTACTTC
TRBV20-1	NA	TRBJ2-2	NA	CSAQLANTGELFF	TGCAGTGCCCAACTAGCAAACACCGGGGAGCTGTTTTTT
TRBV4-1	NA	TRBJ2-1	NA	CASSQGLGRNEQFF	TGCGCCAGCAGCCAGGGTCTGGGCCGGAATGAGCAGTTCTTC
TRBV6-4	NA	TRBJ2-1	NA	CASTPEGGSRYEQFF	TGTGCCAGCACCCCGGAAGGAGGGTCGAGGTATGAGCAGTTCTTC
TRBV29-1	TRBD2	TRBJ2-1	few	CSVGGLAGAKKVYNEQFF	TGCAGCGTTGGAGGACTAGCGGGAGCAAAGAAAGTGTACAATGAGCAGTTCTTC
TRBV5-1	NA	TRBJ2-7	few	CASSQGPPSYEQYF	TGCGCCAGCAGCCAAGGGCCTCCCTCCTACGAGCAGTACTTC
TRBV29-1	NA	TRBJ2-3	few	CSVEIFSTGGTDTQYF	TGCAGCGTTGAGATATTCTCAACGGGGGGCACAGATACGCAGTATTTT
TRBV6-2/TRBV6-3	TRBD2	TRBJ2-5	few	CASSLAGGLETQYF	TGTGCCAGCAGTCTAGCGGGAGGTCTGGAGACCCAGTACTTC
TRBV7-2	NA	TRBJ2-1	NA	CASSFSVGGQGYNEQFF	TGTGCCAGCAGCTTTAGTGTGGGGGGGCAGGGGTACAATGAGCAGTTCTTC
TRBV2	NA	TRBJ2-7	NA	CASSGSSGYYEQYF	TGTGCCAGCAGTGGGAGCAGCGGTTACTACGAGCAGTACTTC
TRBV18	NA	TRBJ2-1	NA	CASSPGLPSNEQFF	TGTGCCAGCTCACCAGGGCTGCCCAGTAATGAGCAGTTCTTC
TRBV10-3	NA	TRBJ2-7	NA	CAITRTTGLGEQYF	TGTGCCATCACCAGGACCACGGGGCTGGGAGAGCAGTACTTC
TRBV2	NA	TRBJ2-1	few	CASSLGGSPGEQFF	TGTGCCAGCAGTCTAGGGGGGAGCCCGGGAGAGCAGTTCTTC
TRBV12-3/TRBV12-4	NA	TRBJ1-1	many	CASSIYLGKNTEAFF	TGTGCCAGCAGTATTTATTTGGGCAAGAACACTGAAGCTTTCTTT
TRBV29-1	TRBD1	TRBJ2-2	NA	CSVPIVQGAAGELFF	TGCAGCGTTCCCATAGTTCAGGGGGCCGCCGGGGAGCTGTTTTTT
TRBV5-1	NA	TRBJ2-1	NA	CASSLSVLEQFF	TGCGCCAGCAGCTTGAGTGTTCTTGAGCAGTTCTTC
TRBV11-2	NA	TRBJ2-2	NA	CADHFGRNTGELFF	TGTGCCGACCACTTTGGACGGAACACCGGGGAGCTGTTTTTT
TRBV5-1	TRBD1	TRBJ2-3	NA	CASSVSTGGMSDTQYF	TGCGCCAGCAGCGTCTCGACAGGGGGAATGTCAGATACGCAGTATTTT
TRBV5-1	NA	TRBJ1-5	NA	CASSLSEPQHF	TGCGCCAGCAGCTTGTCTGAGCCCCAGCATTTT
TRBV5-1	TRBD2	TRBJ2-1	NA	CASSFSGASWLAGVNEQFF	TGCGCCAGCAGCTTTTCAGGGGCGAGCTGGCTAGCGGGAGTCAATGAGCAGTTCTTC
TRBV5-1	NA	TRBJ2-4	few	CASSLRPVAKNIQYF	TGCGCCAGCAGCTTACGACCCGTAGCCAAAAACATTCAGTACTTC
TRBV2	NA	TRBJ2-3	NA	CASGTPPLGDTQYF	TGTGCCAGCGGTACCCCACCCCTGGGAGATACGCAGTATTTT
TRBV5-1	NA	TRBJ2-6	few	CASSHTEANVLTF	TGCGCCAGCAGCCACACAGAGGCCAACGTCCTGACTTTC
TRBV4-3	NA	TRBJ2-7	few	CASSQGLEGPYEQYF	TGCGCCAGCAGCCAAGGTTTGGAGGGCCCTTACGAGCAGTACTTC
TRBV20-1	TRBD2	TRBJ2-3	few	CSASTSGGTDTQYF	TGCAGTGCCAGTACTAGCGGGGGGACAGATACGCAGTATTTT